The following is a TCR beta chain sequence with its context. This sample stems from a study of T cell changes during pregnancy in multiple sclerosis. The germline gives CDR1 LGHNA, CDR2 YSLEER. Trimming took 1 base from V and 3 from J, leaving 10 bases between them. The CDR3 totals 15 residues. Assay used: immunoSEQ multiplex PCR; TCRdb lists only in-frame clones, some missing. Altogether about 40,000 clones are present, more than 85% being singletons, with the ten largest covering roughly 0.5%. Sequences were derived from CD4+ T cells from peripheral blood mononuclear cells, sampled in the second trimester of pregnancy. The TCR was taken from a female donor in good health, enrolled as a control in a pregnancy study. The chain is built from TRBV4-3 and TRBJ2-1, with D maybe TRBD2 (5 bases). The CDR3 loop is CASSQGASSYNEQFF. In DNA, the CDR3 is TGCGCCAGCAGCCAAGGGGCTAGCAGCTACAATGAGCAGTTCTTC.